The TCR beta chain described here comes from a study of CD4 T cell repertoires in COVID-19. Study-wide points: Suggested intraclonal diversification: top SARS-CoV-2-reactive clonotypes appeared in two or three memory subsets. Some SARS-CoV-2 clonotypes, between roughly 7 and 27%, recurred in SARS-CoV and/or HKU1 cultures.

In regard to this clone: What it binds is unknown.

Sequencing was performed with immunoSEQ multiplex PCR; in TCRdb, only in-frame clones are kept and a portion is missing. The data contain 65,000 to 95,000 clones, 83% of them singletons. These patients had recovered from COVID-19 ranging mild to severe. These memory T cells were uncultured and sequenced directly after ex vivo isolation. The CDR3 contains 13 residues. The V and J ends lost 4 bases and 6 bases respectively, with 9 bases between them. Germline loops: CDR1 SEHNR, CDR2 FQNEAQ (reference sequence). The sequences come from CD4+ T cells from peripheral blood, collected after recovery from COVID-19. The clonotype was recovered from a human donor who had COVID-19. The chain combines TRBV7-9 with TRBJ2-2; D is perhaps TRBD1 (5 bases). The CDR3 DNA reads as TGTGCCAGCAGCTCCACAGGTCCCGGGGAGCTGTTTTTT. Translating it yields CASSSTGPGELFF.